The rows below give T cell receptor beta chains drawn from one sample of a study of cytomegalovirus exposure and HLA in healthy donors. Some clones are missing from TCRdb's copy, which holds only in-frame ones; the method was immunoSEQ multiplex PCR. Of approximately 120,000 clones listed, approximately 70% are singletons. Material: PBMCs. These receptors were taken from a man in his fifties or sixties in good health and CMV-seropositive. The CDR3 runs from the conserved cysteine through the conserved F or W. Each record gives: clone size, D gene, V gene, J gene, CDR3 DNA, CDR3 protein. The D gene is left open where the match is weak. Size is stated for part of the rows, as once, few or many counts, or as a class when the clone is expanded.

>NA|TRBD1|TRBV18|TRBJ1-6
TGTGCCAGCTCACCCGAGCTGCCCTCAGGGGGTACCTCACCCCTCCACTTT
CASSPELPSGGTSPLHF
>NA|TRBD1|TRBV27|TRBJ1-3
TGTGCCAGCAGTAGAGGGACAGGCGGAAACACCATATATTTT
CASSRGTGGNTIYF
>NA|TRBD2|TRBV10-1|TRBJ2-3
TGCGCCAGCAGTGGTAGCGGGACCACAGATACGCAGTATTTT
CASSGSGTTDTQYF
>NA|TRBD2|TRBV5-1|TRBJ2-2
TGCGCCAGCAGCTTCTCCCTAGCGGGGGGTACCGCGAACACCGGGGAGCTGTTTTTT
CASSFSLAGGTANTGELFF
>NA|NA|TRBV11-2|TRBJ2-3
TGTGCCAGCAGCTTAGTAGGGGGAGGGGGCACAGATACGCAGTATTTT
CASSLVGGGGTDTQYF
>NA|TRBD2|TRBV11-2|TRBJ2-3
TGTGCCAGCAGCTGGGGGACGGGGGGGGCGGATACGCAGTATTTT
CASSWGTGGADTQYF
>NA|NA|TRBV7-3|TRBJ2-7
TGTGCCAGCAGCTTAACTTCAGGGGTCGAGCAGTACTTC
CASSLTSGVEQYF
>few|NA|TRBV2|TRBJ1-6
TGTGCGAGCGGCGGGACCTCCTATAATTCACCCCTCCACTTT
CASGGTSYNSPLHF
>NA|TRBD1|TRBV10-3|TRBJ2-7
TGTGCCATTGCCGGACAGGTGGGCTACGAGCAGTACTTC
CAIAGQVGYEQYF
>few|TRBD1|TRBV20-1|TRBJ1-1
TGCAGTGCTTATGGACAGGCTCAAGCTTTCTTT
CSAYGQAQAFF
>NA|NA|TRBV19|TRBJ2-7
TGTGCCAGTAGTATTAACAGGGACTCCTACGAGCAGTACTTC
CASSINRDSYEQYF
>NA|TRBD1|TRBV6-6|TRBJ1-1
TGTGCCAGCAGTTACTCAGGGGGCGCGCCCTCTGAAGCTTTCTTT
CASSYSGGAPSEAFF
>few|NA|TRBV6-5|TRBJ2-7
TGTGCCAGCACCCAAGGGGGTAGGTGGTACTTC
CASTQGGRWYF
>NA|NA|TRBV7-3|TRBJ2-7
TGTGCCAGCAGCTTGGGACTCACTGGCGAGCAGTACTTC
CASSLGLTGEQYF
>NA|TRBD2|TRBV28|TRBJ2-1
TGTGCCAGCCTACTAGCGGGGAGCAGGAATGAGCAGTTCTTC
CASLLAGSRNEQFF
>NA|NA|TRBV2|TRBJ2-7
TGTGCCAGCAGGGGCGACGGCGGGCGCGAGCAGTACTTC
CASRGDGGREQYF
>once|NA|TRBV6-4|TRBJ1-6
TGTGCCAGCAGTGACTTTAATACAGGGCCGCTCGGTTCACCCCTCCACTTT
CASSDFNTGPLGSPLHF
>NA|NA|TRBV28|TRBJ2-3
TGTGCCAGCAGTCATTCAGATACGCAGTATTTT
CASSHSDTQYF
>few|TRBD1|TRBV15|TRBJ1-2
TGTGCCACCAGCAGAGATATGGAGGACAGGCGCGACTTC
CATSRDMEDRRDF
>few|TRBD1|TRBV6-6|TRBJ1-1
TGTGCCAGCAGTTTGTCCGGGACAGCGAACACTGAAGCTTTCTTT
CASSLSGTANTEAFF
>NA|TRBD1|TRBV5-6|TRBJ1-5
TGTGCCAGCCACTTTGGGGACAGGGGTAGTGAGCCCCAGCATTTT
CASHFGDRGSEPQHF
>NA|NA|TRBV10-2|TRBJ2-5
TGCGCCAGCCTGCCGTGGGGGCACGAGACCCAGTACTTC
CASLPWGHETQYF
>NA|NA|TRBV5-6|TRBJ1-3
TGTGCCAGCAGCGGACGGGGGGTCGGAAACACCATATATTTT
CASSGRGVGNTIYF
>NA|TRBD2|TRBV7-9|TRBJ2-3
TGTGCCAGCAGCTTTAGCGGGAGCACAGATACGCAGTATTTT
CASSFSGSTDTQYF
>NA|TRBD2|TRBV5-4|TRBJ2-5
TGTGCCAGCAGGTTATGGGGGGGCCAAGAGACCCAGTACTTC
CASRLWGGQETQYF
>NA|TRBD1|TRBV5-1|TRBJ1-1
TGCGCCAGCAGTTTTACACAGGGGGTCGCTGAAGCTTTCTTT
CASSFTQGVAEAFF
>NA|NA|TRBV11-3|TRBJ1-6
TGTGCCAGCAGCGGGCCCGCTGGATATTATAATTCACCCCTCCACTTT
CASSGPAGYYNSPLHF
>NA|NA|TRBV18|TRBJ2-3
TGTGCCAGCTCAATTCTCGGGGGGACAAATACAGATACGCAGTATTTT
CASSILGGTNTDTQYF